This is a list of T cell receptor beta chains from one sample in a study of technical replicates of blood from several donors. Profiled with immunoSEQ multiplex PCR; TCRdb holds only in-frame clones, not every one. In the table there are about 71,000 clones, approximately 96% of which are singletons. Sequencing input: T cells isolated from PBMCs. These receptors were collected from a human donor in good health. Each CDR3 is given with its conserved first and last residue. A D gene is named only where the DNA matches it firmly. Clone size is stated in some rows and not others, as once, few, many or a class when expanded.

TGCGCCAGCAGCCTGGGACAGGGTCTTAACGAGCAGTACTTC	CASSLGQGLNEQYF	TRBV5-1	TRBJ2-7	TRBD1	14	.
TGTGCCTGGACACTAGTCCCCGAAGAGACCCAGTACTTC	CAWTLVPEETQYF	TRBV30	TRBJ2-5	.	13	.
TGTGCCAGCAGCTCAGGGATAGCGAACACTGAAGCTTTCTTT	CASSSGIANTEAFF	TRBV7-9	TRBJ1-1	.	14	.
TGCGCCAGCAGCCAGGACGGGGGAGGAGTCGAGCAGTACTTC	CASSQDGGGVEQYF	TRBV10-2	TRBJ2-7	.	14	.
TGCGCCAGCAGCTTGGCCGCGGGGGCTGCAGATACGCAGTATTTT	CASSLAAGAADTQYF	TRBV5-1	TRBJ2-3	.	15	.
TGTGCCAGCAGTTTAGTTGGGCAGGGGACCTACGAGCAGTACTTC	CASSLVGQGTYEQYF	TRBV28	TRBJ2-7	.	15	.
TGTGCCAGCAGCTTAGACGGGAGCGGGTGGAACATTCAGTACTTC	CASSLDGSGWNIQYF	TRBV11-2	TRBJ2-4	.	15	.
TGTGCCAGCAGCGGGTCTGGGGCGGTGAACACTGAAGCTTTCTTT	CASSGSGAVNTEAFF	TRBV5-4	TRBJ1-1	.	15	.
TGTGCCAGCAGCGTAGCTACTGGGGTCTTGCTAGCGCGAGATACGAACACCGGGGAGCTGTTTTTT	CASSVATGVLLARDTNTGELFF	TRBV9	TRBJ2-2	.	22	few
TGTGCCAGCAGCTTAGTATCAGGGCCTGGTGGCTACGAGCAGTACTTC	CASSLVSGPGGYEQYF	TRBV7-9	TRBJ2-7	.	16	.
TGTGCCATCAGTGAGTGGACAGGGAGGAACACCGGGGAGCTGTTTTTT	CAISEWTGRNTGELFF	TRBV10-3	TRBJ2-2	TRBD1	16	.
TGCGCCAGCAGCTCCGGGCTTATATCAGGGGGTTGGAGCACAGATACGCAGTATTTT	CASSSGLISGGWSTDTQYF	TRBV5-1	TRBJ2-3	TRBD1	19	.
TGCGCCAGCATGGGGACAGGGGGCCCGAATGCCTACGAGCAGTACTTC	CASMGTGGPNAYEQYF	TRBV5-1	TRBJ2-7	TRBD1	16	.
TGTGCCAGCAGTGACTCGGCTAGCGCCCAATTAGAGCAGTACTTC	CASSDSASAQLEQYF	TRBV2	TRBJ2-7	.	15	.
TGTGCCAGCAGCGCCCTACTAGGAGCCTACGAGCAGTACTTC	CASSALLGAYEQYF	TRBV7-8	TRBJ2-7	.	14	.
TGTGCCATCAGTGAGTCGACAGGGGTCGGTAATTCACCCCTCCACTTT	CAISESTGVGNSPLHF	TRBV10-3	TRBJ1-6	TRBD1	16	.
TGTGCCAGCAGTGAAGCCCGGGTAAGCTCCTACAATGAGCAGTTCTTC	CASSEARVSSYNEQFF	TRBV2	TRBJ2-1	.	16	.
TGCGCCAGCAGCTTTCGCGGACAGGGGTACACCGGGGAGCTGTTTTTT	CASSFRGQGYTGELFF	TRBV5-1	TRBJ2-2	TRBD1	16	.
TGCAGCGTTGTGTCCCTCAATGAGCAGTTCTTC	CSVVSLNEQFF	TRBV29-1	TRBJ2-1	.	11	.
TGCGCCAGCAGCCGAACACGCTACACTGAAGCTTTCTTT	CASSRTRYTEAFF	TRBV4-1	TRBJ1-1	.	13	.
TGTGCCAGCAGCCAAGAGTGGTCTTGGTGGCCGGGACAGGGGTTTGCTGAAGCTTTCTTT	CASSQEWSWWPGQGFAEAFF	TRBV14	TRBJ1-1	TRBD1	20	.
TGCAGCGTTGAAGTTGAGGGTAATCAGCCCCAGCATTTT	CSVEVEGNQPQHF	TRBV29-1	TRBJ1-5	.	13	.
TGTGCCAGCGGGCAATCTTCGAACACCGGGGAGCTGTTTTTT	CASGQSSNTGELFF	TRBV2	TRBJ2-2	.	14	few
TGCGCCAGCAGCTGGAGACAGGGCGGTTTAGAAGAGACCCAGTACTTC	CASSWRQGGLEETQYF	TRBV5-1	TRBJ2-5	TRBD1	16	once
TGCGCCAGCAGTCTGGGGACTAGCGGCCTCTCCTACGAGCAGTACTTC	CASSLGTSGLSYEQYF	TRBV4-1	TRBJ2-7	TRBD2	16	.
TGTGCCAGCAGCTTGGGCCAGAGGAATTCACCCCTCCACTTT	CASSLGQRNSPLHF	TRBV5-5	TRBJ1-6	.	14	once
TGTGCCACCGGTCAGGTCGGGACTAGCGGAACCTCTGGGGCCAACGTCCTGACTTTC	CATGQVGTSGTSGANVLTF	TRBV10-3	TRBJ2-6	TRBD2	19	.
TGTGCCAGCAGCTTGATACTAGCGGGGCTTTACGAGCAGTACTTC	CASSLILAGLYEQYF	TRBV5-8	TRBJ2-7	TRBD2	15	.
TGCGCCAGCAGCTTGGAGCACCTTACTCGCAATGAGCAGTTCTTC	CASSLEHLTRNEQFF	TRBV5-1	TRBJ2-1	.	15	.
TGCGCCAGCAGCCCGGACAGGGTGGGGACCTACGAGCAGTACTTC	CASSPDRVGTYEQYF	TRBV4-1	TRBJ2-7	TRBD1	15	.
TGTGCCAGCAGCTTAGGACAGGGCTATTCACCCCTCCACTTT	CASSLGQGYSPLHF	TRBV11-2	TRBJ1-6	TRBD1	14	.
TGTGCCAGCAGCTCCGGACAGGGTGCAGATACGCAGTATTTT	CASSSGQGADTQYF	TRBV7-2	TRBJ2-3	TRBD1	14	.
TGTGCCAGCAGCTCAGGGAACTGGAAAGGAAAACTGTTTTTT	CASSSGNWKGKLFF	TRBV7-9	TRBJ1-4	.	14	.
TGTGCCAGCAGTTTAAGGACTCCTTCCTACGAGCAGTACTTC	CASSLRTPSYEQYF	TRBV27	TRBJ2-7	.	14	.
TGTGCCAGCAGCCCATGGCCAACCTACAATGAGCAGTTCTTC	CASSPWPTYNEQFF	TRBV6-1	TRBJ2-1	.	14	.
TGCAGCGTTGGGACTCCGTACGAGCAGTACTTC	CSVGTPYEQYF	TRBV29-1	TRBJ2-7	.	11	.
TGTGCCAGCAGTCCTTGGAGGGACCTACAAGAGACCCAGTACTTC	CASSPWRDLQETQYF	TRBV28	TRBJ2-5	.	15	.
TGTGCCAGCAGCAATAGCGGCGGCTACGAGCAGTACTTC	CASSNSGGYEQYF	TRBV21-1	TRBJ2-7	.	13	.
TGTGCCAGCAGCTTAGCTGTAGGAGATAGCAATCAGCCCCAGCATTTT	CASSLAVGDSNQPQHF	TRBV7-9	TRBJ1-5	.	16	.
TGTGCCAGCAGCCAGGGACAGGGTCCAGATACGCAGTATTTT	CASSQGQGPDTQYF	TRBV5-6	TRBJ2-3	TRBD1	14	.
TGTGCCAGCAGCTCCTTAAGAAACACCATATATTTT	CASSSLRNTIYF	TRBV13	TRBJ1-3	.	12	.
TGTGCCAGCAGTACAGCGGGGGACACAGATACGCAGTATTTT	CASSTAGDTDTQYF	TRBV11-3	TRBJ2-3	TRBD2	14	.
TGTGCCAGCAGCCCATCGACAGGGCTTCACGAGCAGTACTTC	CASSPSTGLHEQYF	TRBV7-3	TRBJ2-7	TRBD1	14	.
TGCGCCAGCAGCTTCCAGGGGGGTTCACCCCTCCACTTT	CASSFQGGSPLHF	TRBV5-1	TRBJ1-6	TRBD1	13	.
TGTGCCAGCAGAACCCTAGGCGGGGGGGTTTACGAGCAGTACTTC	CASRTLGGGVYEQYF	TRBV27	TRBJ2-7	TRBD2	15	once
TGTGCCAGCAGCTCCAGACAGGGTATGTTGGAGACCCAGTACTTC	CASSSRQGMLETQYF	TRBV11-1	TRBJ2-5	TRBD1	15	.
TGCGCCAGCAGTGTTAAGACAGTCGGTGGCTACACCTTC	CASSVKTVGGYTF	TRBV10-2	TRBJ1-2	.	13	.
TGTGCCAGCAGCCAATCAGACAGACAAGAGACCCAGTACTTC	CASSQSDRQETQYF	TRBV4-2	TRBJ2-5	.	14	.
TGTGCCAGCAGAGATTTCGGGGGCACTGAAGCTTTCTTT	CASRDFGGTEAFF	TRBV6-5	TRBJ1-1	.	13	.
TGTGCCAGCAGCGGACAGGGTCTCAATTCACCCCTCCACTTT	CASSGQGLNSPLHF	TRBV6-6	TRBJ1-6	TRBD1	14	.
TGTGCCAGCTCACCAGTAGAGGTGCTCTCTGGAAACACCATATATTTT	CASSPVEVLSGNTIYF	TRBV18	TRBJ1-3	.	16	.
TGTGCCAGCAGCCAACTCTCTCTAGCGCCCGAAGGCGATACGAAGACCCAGTACTTC	CASSQLSLAPEGDTKTQYF	TRBV4-2	TRBJ2-5	.	19	.